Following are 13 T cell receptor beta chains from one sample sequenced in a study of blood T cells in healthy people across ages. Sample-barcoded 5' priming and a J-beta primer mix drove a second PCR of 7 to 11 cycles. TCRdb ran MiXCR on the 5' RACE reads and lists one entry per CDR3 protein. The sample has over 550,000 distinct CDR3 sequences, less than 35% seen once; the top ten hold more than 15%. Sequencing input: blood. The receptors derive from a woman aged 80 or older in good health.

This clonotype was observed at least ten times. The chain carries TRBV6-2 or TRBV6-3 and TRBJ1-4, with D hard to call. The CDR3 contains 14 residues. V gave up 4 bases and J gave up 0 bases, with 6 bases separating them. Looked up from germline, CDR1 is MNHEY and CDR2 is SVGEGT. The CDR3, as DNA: TGTGCCAGCAGTTCGCTTGCAACTAATGAAAAACTGTTTTTT. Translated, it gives CASSSLATNEKLFF.

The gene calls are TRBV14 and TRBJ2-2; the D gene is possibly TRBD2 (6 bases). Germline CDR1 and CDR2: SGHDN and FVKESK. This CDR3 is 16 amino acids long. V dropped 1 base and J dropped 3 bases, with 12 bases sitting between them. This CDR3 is CASSQGEAWDTGELFF. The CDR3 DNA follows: TGTGCCAGCAGCCAAGGGGAGGCATGGGACACCGGGGAGCTGTTTTTT. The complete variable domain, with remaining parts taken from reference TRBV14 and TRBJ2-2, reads EAGVTQFPSHSVIEKGQTVTLRCDPISGHDNLYWYRRVMGKEIKFLLHFVKESKQDESGMPNNRFLAERTGGTYSTLKVQPAELEDSGVYFCASSQGEAWDTGELFFGEGSRLTVL.

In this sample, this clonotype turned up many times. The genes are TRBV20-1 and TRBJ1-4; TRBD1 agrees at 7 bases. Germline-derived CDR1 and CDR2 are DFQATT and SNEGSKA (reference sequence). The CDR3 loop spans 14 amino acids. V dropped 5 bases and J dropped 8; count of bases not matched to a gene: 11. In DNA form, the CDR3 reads TGCAGTGCTGGAAGCGGACAGGTTGGCGAAAAACTGTTTTTT. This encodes CSAGSGQVGEKLFF.

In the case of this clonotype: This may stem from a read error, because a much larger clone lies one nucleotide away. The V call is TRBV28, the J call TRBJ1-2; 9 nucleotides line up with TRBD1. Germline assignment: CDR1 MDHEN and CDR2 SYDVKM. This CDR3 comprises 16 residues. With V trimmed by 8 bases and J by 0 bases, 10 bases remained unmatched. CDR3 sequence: CASGLTGQGSNYGYTF. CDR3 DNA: TGTGCCAGCGGCTTGACCGGACAGGGGTCTAACTATGGCTACACCTTC.

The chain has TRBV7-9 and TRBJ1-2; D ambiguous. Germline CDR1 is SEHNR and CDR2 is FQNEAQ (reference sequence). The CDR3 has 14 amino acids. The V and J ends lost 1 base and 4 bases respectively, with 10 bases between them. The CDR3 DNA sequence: TGTGCCAGCAGCTTAGTCCACAGAGCCTATGGCTACACCTTC. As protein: CASSLVHRAYGYTF.

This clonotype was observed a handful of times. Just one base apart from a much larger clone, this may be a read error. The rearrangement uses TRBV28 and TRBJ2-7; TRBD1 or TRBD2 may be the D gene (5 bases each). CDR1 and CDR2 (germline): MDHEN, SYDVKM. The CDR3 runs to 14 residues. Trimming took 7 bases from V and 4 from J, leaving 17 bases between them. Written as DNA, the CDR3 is TGTGCCAGCACCTGGGGGTCTTTGGGATACGAGCAGTACTTC. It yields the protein CASTWGSLGYEQYF.

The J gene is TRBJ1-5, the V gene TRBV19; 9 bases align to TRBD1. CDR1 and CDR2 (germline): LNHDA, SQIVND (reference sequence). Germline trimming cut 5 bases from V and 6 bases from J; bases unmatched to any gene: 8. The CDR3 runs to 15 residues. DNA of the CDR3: TGTGCCAGTAGTGTTTACAGGGGGCCGGGTCAGCCCCAGCATTTT. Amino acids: CASSVYRGPGQPQHF.

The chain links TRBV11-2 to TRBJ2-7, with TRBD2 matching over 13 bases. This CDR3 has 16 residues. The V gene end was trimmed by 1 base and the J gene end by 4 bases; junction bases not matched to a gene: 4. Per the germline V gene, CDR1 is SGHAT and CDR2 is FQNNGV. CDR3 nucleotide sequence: TGTGCCAGCAGCTTAGGAGGGACTAGCGGGGTTTACGAGCAGTACTTC. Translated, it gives CASSLGGTSGVYEQYF.

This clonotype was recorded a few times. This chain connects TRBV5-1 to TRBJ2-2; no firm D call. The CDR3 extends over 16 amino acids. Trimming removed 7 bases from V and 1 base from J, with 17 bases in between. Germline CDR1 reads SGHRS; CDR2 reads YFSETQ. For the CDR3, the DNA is TGCGCCAGCTCTAGATCGATCGCGAAGAACACCGGGGAGCTGTTTTTT. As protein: CASSRSIAKNTGELFF.

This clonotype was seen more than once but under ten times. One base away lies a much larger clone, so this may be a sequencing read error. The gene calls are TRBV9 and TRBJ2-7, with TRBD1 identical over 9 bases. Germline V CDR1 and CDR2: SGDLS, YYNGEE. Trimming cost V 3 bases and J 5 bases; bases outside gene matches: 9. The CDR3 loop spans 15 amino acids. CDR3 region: CASSAQGASGDEQYF. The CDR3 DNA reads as TGTGCCAGCAGCGCACAGGGGGCAAGCGGTGACGAGCAGTACTTC.

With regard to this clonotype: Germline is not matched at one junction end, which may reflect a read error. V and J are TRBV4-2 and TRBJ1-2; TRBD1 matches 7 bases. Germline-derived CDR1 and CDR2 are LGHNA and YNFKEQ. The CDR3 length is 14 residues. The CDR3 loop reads CVSQGQGEVYGYTF. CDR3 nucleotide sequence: TGTGTCAGCCAGGGGCAGGGGGAAGTTTATGGCTACACCTTC.

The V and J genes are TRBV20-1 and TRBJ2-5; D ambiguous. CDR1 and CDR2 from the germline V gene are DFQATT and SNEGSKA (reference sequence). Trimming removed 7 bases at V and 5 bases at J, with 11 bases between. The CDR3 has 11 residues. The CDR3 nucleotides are TGCAGTGTAAGGGTGGAGGAGACCCAGTACTTC. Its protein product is CSVRVEETQYF.

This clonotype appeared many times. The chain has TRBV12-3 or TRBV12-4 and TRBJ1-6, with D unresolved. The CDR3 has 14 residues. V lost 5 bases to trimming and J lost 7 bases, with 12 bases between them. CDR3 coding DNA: TGTGCCAGCAGTCGAGAGGCAGTAAATTCACCCCTCCACTTT. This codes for CASSREAVNSPLHF.